What follows are 31 T cell receptor beta chains derived from one specimen sequenced in a study of cytomegalovirus exposure and HLA in healthy donors (dated by TCRdb to about 2017). The library was produced with the immunoSEQ multiplex PCR assay. For the multiplex PCR, a mixture combining 60 forward primers for TCR Vbeta segments and 13 reverse primers for TCR Jbeta segments was used. Held by TCRdb, this immuneACCESS table contains in-frame sequences only and omits some clones. Under half of the omission traces to an unresolved V gene where checked; the cause of the rest is unknown. The sample profile shows 90,000 to 140,000 clones; over 70% of them were found once. The ten largest clones capture around 2.1% of the sample. Input material: PBMCs. The receptors here all came from a man aged 25 to 40 in good health and CMV-seronegative.

The chain carries TRBV29-1 and TRBJ1-1; D perhaps matches TRBD1 (6 bases). V lost 6 bases to trimming and J lost 1 base, with 12 bases between them. The CDR3 loop spans 13 amino acids. The germline CDR1 and CDR2 sequences are SQVTM and ANQGSEA. This CDR3 is CSVLGQQNTEAFF. CDR3 DNA: TGCAGCGTCCTAGGACAGCAGAACACTGAAGCTTTCTTT. Based on the CDR3 plus reference TRBV29-1 and TRBJ1-1, the full variable domain is SAVISQKPSRDICQRGTSLTIQCQVDSQVTMMFWYRQQPGQSLTLIATANQGSEATYESGFVIDKFPISRPNLTFSTLTVSNMSPEDSSIYLCSVLGQQNTEAFFGQGTRLTVV.

The rearrangement links TRBV9 to TRBJ2-3; D gene unclear. Per the germline V gene, CDR1 is SGDLS and CDR2 is YYNGEE. The V gene lost 4 bases and the J gene lost 2 bases, with 5 bases spanning the gap. This CDR3 region has 12 residues. CDR3 nucleotide sequence: TGTGCCAGCAGCTCATCCACAGATACGCAGTATTTT. Translation: CASSSSTDTQYF.

The chain recombines TRBV5-1 with TRBJ2-5; maybe TRBD2 (5 bases). This CDR3 is 15 amino acids long. The germline gives CDR1 SGHRS, CDR2 YFSETQ. The V gene lost 6 bases and the J gene lost 0 bases, with 15 bases spanning the gap. CDR3 sequence (DNA): TGCGCCAGCACCCCGGGGAGCAACCACCAAGAGACCCAGTACTTC. It specifies CASTPGSNHQETQYF.

The V gene is TRBV25-1, the J gene TRBJ1-1; D is possibly TRBD1 (6 bases). V was trimmed by 3 bases and J by 8 bases, leaving 13 bases between them. Germline assignment: CDR1 MGHDK and CDR2 SYGVNS. This CDR3 is 13 amino acids long. CDR3 in DNA: TGTGCCAGCAGTGATCAGGGGTTGAGGGAAGCTTTCTTT. Amino acid sequence: CASSDQGLREAFF.

This clone was recorded a few times. This chain links TRBV5-1 with TRBJ2-1; D may be TRBD1 (6 bases). Trimming removed 0 bases at V and 8 bases at J, with 12 bases between. The V gene's germline CDR1 is SGHRS and CDR2 YFSETQ. The CDR3 has 14 amino acids. This chain's CDR3 is CASSLDRVDHEQFF. The CDR3 nucleotides are TGCGCCAGCAGCTTGGACAGGGTGGATCATGAGCAGTTCTTC.

This clone has a handful of counts. The genes are TRBV7-8 and TRBJ2-7; D is unresolved. The germline V gene encodes CDR1 SGHVS and CDR2 FQNEAQ. V dropped 1 base and J dropped 1 base, with 8 bases sitting between them. CDR3 length equals 14 residues. CDR3 sequence: CASSLDVRSYEQYF. CDR3 in DNA: TGTGCCAGCAGCTTAGACGTCAGGTCCTACGAGCAGTACTTC.

This clone turned up a few times. The rearrangement links TRBV4-1 to TRBJ1-5; unclear D gene. The CDR3 has 14 amino acids. Germline V gene lookup returns CDR1 MGHRA and CDR2 YSYEKL. With 0 bases removed from V and 6 bases from J, the gap between germline ends came to 9 bases. In nucleotides, the CDR3 is TGCGCCAGCAGCCAAGAATGGGAGGTTCAGCCCCAGCATTTT. This gives the protein CASSQEWEVQPQHF.

The gene calls are TRBV7-3 and TRBJ2-2; the D gene is possibly TRBD1 (5 bases). V was trimmed by 3 bases and J by 6 bases, leaving 8 bases between them. The CDR3 loop spans 13 amino acids. The germline CDR1 and CDR2 sequences are SGHTA and FQGTGA. The CDR3 region is CASSFTGSGELFF. As DNA, the CDR3 is TGTGCCAGCAGCTTTACAGGCTCCGGGGAGCTGTTTTTT.

This clone is a singleton in its sample. The chain employs TRBV6-5 and TRBJ2-7; 13 bases fit TRBD2. The V gene's germline CDR1 is MNHEY and CDR2 SVGAGI. This CDR3 is built from 15 residues. With 5 bases clipped from V and 2 bases from J, the junction kept 3 bases outside the gene matches. The CDR3 nucleotides are TGTGCCAGCAGTCTACTAGCGGGGGGGACCTACGAGCAGTACTTC. This translates into CASSLLAGGTYEQYF.

This clone was seen only once. This chain connects TRBV28 to TRBJ2-7, with D unresolved. CDR3 length: 14 amino acids. V was shortened by 1 base and J by 5 bases, with 12 bases between the two germline ends. Germline V gives CDR1 MDHEN, CDR2 SYDVKM. The CDR3 coding sequence is TGTGCCAGCAGTTTATATTTGTCTTCGGACGAGCAGTACTTC. Translated: CASSLYLSSDEQYF.

There are a few counts of this clone. The chain combines TRBV6-6 with TRBJ1-1, with TRBD1 matching 7 bases. CDR1 and CDR2 (germline): MNHNY, SVGAGI (reference sequence). The junction had 5 bases not matched to a gene; V was cut back by 2 bases and J by 8 bases. This CDR3 comprises 13 residues. The CDR3 protein is CASSYSPGQEAFF. The CDR3 DNA reads as TGTGCCAGCAGTTACAGCCCGGGACAGGAAGCTTTCTTT.

In this sample, this clone turned up once. The genes are TRBV27 and TRBJ1-2; 7 positions match TRBD1. Losses at the gene ends were 6 bases for V and 4 bases for J; bases not matched to a gene: 8. Per germline, CDR1 MNHEY and CDR2 SMNVEV (reference sequence). This CDR3 is 14 amino acids long. The CDR3 nucleotides read TGTGCCAGCAGACCCGAGGGGGCGAGCTATGGCTACACCTTC. Protein product: CASRPEGASYGYTF.

The rearrangement joins TRBV6-1 to TRBJ2-5, with D perhaps TRBD2 (5 bases). Trimming removed 5 bases at V and 5 bases at J, with 12 bases between. This CDR3 region has 13 residues. CDR1 and CDR2 (germline): MNHNS, SASEGT. In nucleotides, the CDR3 is TGTGCCAGCAGTTGGACTCATGCGGAGACCCAGTACTTC. Translation: CASSWTHAETQYF.

The J gene is TRBJ1-3, the V gene TRBV19; TRBD1 aligns across 7 bases. CDR1 is LNHDA and CDR2 is SQIVND in the germline V gene (reference sequence). The CDR3 covers 14 residues. V lost 9 bases and J lost 2; bases outside the gene matches: 7. DNA for the CDR3: TGTGCCAGCAGACCCGACAGGGCTGGAAACACCATATATTTT. Its translation is CASRPDRAGNTIYF.

The chain recombines TRBV2 with TRBJ1-2, with TRBD1 identical over 7 bases. The ends lost 5 bases at V and 8 bases at J; junction bases unmatched: 11. The germline V gene encodes CDR1 SNHLY and CDR2 FYNNEI. The CDR3 extends over 14 amino acids. As DNA, the CDR3 is TGTGCCAGCAGTCAAGAGGGGACAGTGGGGGGCTACACCTTC. Translating it yields CASSQEGTVGGYTF. The full variable domain, in which reference TRBV2 and TRBJ1-2 provide the parts outside the CDR3, is EPEVTQTPSHQVTQMGQEVILRCVPISNHLYFYWYRQILGQKVEFLVSFYNNEISEKSEIFDDQFSVERPDGSNFTLKIRSTKLEDSAMYFCASSQEGTVGGYTFGSGTRLTVV.

The rearrangement uses TRBV6-5 and TRBJ1-5; the match to TRBD1 covers 9 bases. This CDR3 comprises 14 residues. Germline CDR1 reads MNHEY; CDR2 reads SVGAGI. Trimming took 5 bases from V and 6 from J; bases not matched to a gene: 5. CDR3 sequence reads: CASSRDRVGQPQHF. CDR3 DNA: TGTGCCAGCAGTCGGGACAGGGTCGGTCAGCCCCAGCATTTT.

This clone has just a few counts. V is TRBV2 and J is TRBJ1-5; 8 positions match TRBD1. Germline V gene data show CDR1 as SNHLY and CDR2 as FYNNEI. The CDR3 is made up of 14 amino acids. V trimming: 4 bases; J trimming: 6 bases; junction bases outside the gene matches: 5. The CDR3 DNA sequence: TGTGCCAGCAGTGTGGACAGGGTGCGTCAGCCCCAGCATTTT. The encoded protein is CASSVDRVRQPQHF.

V is TRBV9 and J is TRBJ2-2, with 8 bases fitting TRBD2. Germline V gene data show CDR1 as SGDLS and CDR2 as YYNGEE. With V trimmed by 3 bases and J by 6 bases, 4 bases remained unmatched. The CDR3 totals 14 residues. The CDR3 DNA follows: TGTGCCAGCAGCGGTCGACTAGCGTCCGGGGAGCTGTTTTTT. Translation: CASSGRLASGELFF.

DNA for the CDR3: TGTGCCAGCAGCGTGGACCGTAGCGGGAACTCCTACGAGCAGTACTTC. Encoded protein: CASSVDRSGNSYEQYF. The rearrangement joins TRBV9 to TRBJ2-7, with 8 nucleotides matching TRBD2. The CDR3 is 16 residues long. Germline CDR1 reads SGDLS; CDR2 reads YYNGEE. The trim removed 2 bases at V and 0 bases at J, leaving 7 bases unmatched.

V usage is TRBV6-5 and J usage is TRBJ2-3; TRBD1 matches 9 bases. Trimming cost V 8 bases and J 7 bases; bases outside gene matches: 7. The CDR3 is made up of 13 amino acids. Germline V gives CDR1 MNHEY, CDR2 SVGAGI. Written as DNA, the CDR3 is TGTGCCAGCCGGGACAGGGTCGTAAATACGCAGTATTTT. It specifies CASRDRVVNTQYF.

This sequence joins TRBV4-2 and TRBJ2-3; TRBD2 matches 9 bases. This CDR3 has 16 amino acids. In germline, CDR1 is LGHNA, CDR2 YNFKEQ. The V and J ends lost 1 base and 4 bases, in that order; junction bases with no gene match: 6. CDR3 protein: CASSQGVAGVADTQYF. In nucleotides, the CDR3 is TGTGCCAGCAGCCAAGGAGTAGCGGGAGTAGCAGATACGCAGTATTTT.

This clone came up a few times. The rearrangement links TRBV28 to TRBJ1-4; 10 bases fit TRBD1. The CDR3 runs 14 residues. The germline CDR1 and CDR2 sequences are MDHEN and SYDVKM. The trim removed 6 bases at V and 8 bases at J, leaving 6 bases unmatched. In nucleotides, the CDR3 is TGTGCCAGCAGCAGGACAGGGGGTTGGGAAAAACTGTTTTTT. Translating gives CASSRTGGWEKLFF.

V and J are TRBV7-2 and TRBJ2-7, with 7 bases matching TRBD1. CDR3 length: 14 amino acids. J gave up 2 bases and V 2 bases, and 3 bases lay outside the gene matches. CDR1 is SGHTA and CDR2 is FQGNSA in the germline V gene. The CDR3 protein is CASSLQGQTYEQYF. Written as DNA, the CDR3 is TGTGCCAGCAGCTTACAGGGACAGACCTACGAGCAGTACTTC.

The chain recombines TRBV7-9 with TRBJ1-2; TRBD1 is a possible D gene (5 bases). With 5 bases removed from V and 4 bases from J, the gap between germline ends came to 11 bases. Germline CDR1 and CDR2: SEHNR and FQNEAQ (reference sequence). The CDR3 totals 13 residues. CDR3 region: CASSPGTAYGYTF. CDR3 DNA: TGTGCCAGCAGCCCCGGGACTGCCTATGGCTACACCTTC. Variable domain in full (rest from reference TRBV7-9 and TRBJ1-2): DTGVSQNPRHKITKRGQNVTFRCDPISEHNRLYWYRQTLGQGPEFLTYFQNEAQLEKSRLLSDRFSAERPKGSFSTLEIQRTEQGDSAMYLCASSPGTAYGYTFGSGTRLTVV.

V and J are TRBV4-3 and TRBJ1-6; a possible D gene is TRBD1 (5 bases). The V end was cut by 1 base, the J end by 7 bases, with 8 bases between. The length of the CDR3 is 14 residues. CDR1 and CDR2 (germline): LGHNA, YSLEER. The CDR3 region is CASSQAGVNSPLHF. The CDR3, as DNA: TGCGCCAGCAGCCAAGCGGGGGTGAATTCACCCCTCCACTTT.

As for this clone: The sample has other DNA sequences that encode this CDR3 too. This sequence joins TRBV19 and TRBJ1-5, with TRBD1 identical over 8 bases. Per the germline V gene, CDR1 is LNHDA and CDR2 is SQIVND (reference sequence). The CDR3 has 15 amino acids. V lost 1 base to trimming and J lost 4 bases; unmatched junction nucleotides: 3. This CDR3 reads CASSIGDRRNQPQHF. Here the CDR3 DNA reads TGTGCCAGTAGTATAGGGGACAGGCGAAATCAGCCCCAGCATTTT.

The rearrangement joins TRBV6-5 to TRBJ1-2; 9 nucleotides align to TRBD1. This CDR3 contains 16 residues. Germline CDR1 is MNHEY and CDR2 is SVGAGI. The V gene end was trimmed by 2 bases and the J gene end by 2 bases; junction bases not matched to a gene: 6. In DNA form, the CDR3 reads TGTGCCAGCAGTTACGGGTACGGACAGGGGAACTATGGCTACACCTTC. This gives the protein CASSYGYGQGNYGYTF.

The chain carries TRBV15 and TRBJ1-5; D may be TRBD1 (5 bases). Between the trimmed V and J ends, which lost 2 bases and 4 bases, there was a span of 9 bases. The CDR3 sequence is 14 residues long. Germline CDR1 is LNHNV and CDR2 is YYDKDF (reference sequence). Here the CDR3 reads CATSRPNRNQPQHF. CDR3 in DNA: TGTGCCACCAGCAGACCTAACAGGAATCAGCCCCAGCATTTT.

CDR3 in amino acids: CASSYRQAYEQYF. Here the CDR3 DNA reads TGTGCCAGCAGTTACAGGCAGGCCTACGAGCAGTACTTC. V gene TRBV6-6 combines with J gene TRBJ2-7; D remains unclear. Trimming removed 2 bases from V and 2 bases from J, with 7 bases in between. The CDR3 consists of 13 residues. The germline V gene encodes CDR1 MNHNY and CDR2 SVGAGI (reference sequence).

This clone came up a few times. The CDR3 here is CASSPTGSTNEKLFF. CDR3 in DNA: TGTGCCAGCAGCCCGACAGGGTCTACTAATGAAAAACTGTTTTTT. The chain has TRBV5-4 and TRBJ1-4; TRBD1 agrees at 7 bases. This CDR3 is built from 15 residues. Trimming at V came to 4 bases and at J to 2 bases, leaving 5 bases not matched to a gene. Germline assignment: CDR1 SGHNT and CDR2 YYREEE (reference sequence).

This clone was seen many times. The chain employs TRBV7-9 and TRBJ2-5, with no clear D. Germline-derived CDR1 and CDR2 are SEHNR and FQNEAQ (reference sequence). Trimming took 5 bases from V and 2 from J, leaving 12 bases between them. The CDR3 consists of 14 residues. The CDR3 coding sequence is TGTGCCAGCAGCCCTCCTACCCCTCAAGAGACCCAGTACTTC. Amino acid sequence: CASSPPTPQETQYF. Variable domain in full (rest from reference TRBV7-9 and TRBJ2-5): DTGVSQNPRHKITKRGQNVTFRCDPISEHNRLYWYRQTLGQGPEFLTYFQNEAQLEKSRLLSDRFSAERPKGSFSTLEIQRTEQGDSAMYLCASSPPTPQETQYFGPGTRLLVL.